This TCR beta chain emerged from a study of vaccination and CD4 T cells after COVID-19. Overall study: A median of around 70 days (range 14 to 241) separated dose two from the taking of post-vaccine samples. Study conclusions and caveats: A median of around 86% of reactive clones, in convalescent patients, became evident only post-vaccination.

Germline CDR1 MNHNS, CDR2 SASEGT. Trimming cost V 5 bases and J 7 bases, with 15 bases left between them. This CDR3 is 14 amino acids long. Researchers used the Oncomine TCR Beta short-read assay to sequence DNA from cultured CD4+ T cells. Someone extracted genomic DNA from cultured CD4+ T cells. TCRdb re-derived calls from the PCR reads in MiXCR, one entry per CDR3 protein. The table includes about 6,600 distinct CDR3 sequences, around 29% detected once. This clonotype was seen once. Its antigen is currently unknown. The sample's treatment: approximately 11-day PBMC culture with coronavirus spike peptide pools or control peptides (ViraFEST assay). One should note that the unexposed donor's CD4+ T cells were collected before the COVID-19 pandemic (2011-2018).

V usage is TRBV6-1 and J usage is TRBJ2-1, with D tentatively TRBD1 (5 bases). Sequencing input: CD4+ T cells from blood, cultured in vitro. The clonotype comes from a human donor in good health. The CDR3 sequence is CASSPQGPRNEQFF. Written as DNA, the CDR3 is TGTGCCAGCAGTCCCCAGGGTCCTAGGAATGAGCAGTTCTTC.